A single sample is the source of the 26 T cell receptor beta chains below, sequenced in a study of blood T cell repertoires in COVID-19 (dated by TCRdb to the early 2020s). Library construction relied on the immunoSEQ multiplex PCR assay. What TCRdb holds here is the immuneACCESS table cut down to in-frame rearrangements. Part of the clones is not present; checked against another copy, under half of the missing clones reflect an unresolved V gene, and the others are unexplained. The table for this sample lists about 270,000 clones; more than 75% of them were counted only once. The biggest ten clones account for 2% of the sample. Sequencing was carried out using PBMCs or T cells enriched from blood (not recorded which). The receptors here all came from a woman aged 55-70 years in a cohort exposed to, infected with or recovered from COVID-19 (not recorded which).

This chain's CDR3 is CASSRGTSGRDYNEQFF. The CDR3 coding sequence is TGTGCCAGCAGTAGAGGGACTAGCGGGAGGGATTACAATGAGCAGTTCTTC. The chain combines TRBV27 with TRBJ2-1, with 16 positions matching TRBD2. Germline V gene data show CDR1 as MNHEY and CDR2 as SMNVEV (reference sequence). This CDR3 is 17 amino acids long. V lost 5 bases and J lost 4; bases outside the gene matches: 5.

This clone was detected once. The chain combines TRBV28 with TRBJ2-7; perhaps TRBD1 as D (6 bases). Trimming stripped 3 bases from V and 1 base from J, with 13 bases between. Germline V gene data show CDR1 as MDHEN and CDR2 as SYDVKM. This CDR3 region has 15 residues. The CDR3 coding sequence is TGTGCCAGCAGTTTTTCCGGACAGTATTCCTACGAGCAGTACTTC. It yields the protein CASSFSGQYSYEQYF.

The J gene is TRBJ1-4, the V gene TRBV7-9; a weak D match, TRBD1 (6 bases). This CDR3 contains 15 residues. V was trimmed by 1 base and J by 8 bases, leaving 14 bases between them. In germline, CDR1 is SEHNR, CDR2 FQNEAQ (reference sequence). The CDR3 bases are TGTGCCAGCAGCTTAGATGGGGGCGCCAGGGAAAAACTGTTTTTT. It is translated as CASSLDGGAREKLFF. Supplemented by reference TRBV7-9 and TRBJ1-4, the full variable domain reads DTGVSQNPRHKITKRGQNVTFRCDPISEHNRLYWYRQTLGQGPEFLTYFQNEAQLEKSRLLSDRFSAERPKGSFSTLEIQRTEQGDSAMYLCASSLDGGAREKLFFGSGTQLSVL.

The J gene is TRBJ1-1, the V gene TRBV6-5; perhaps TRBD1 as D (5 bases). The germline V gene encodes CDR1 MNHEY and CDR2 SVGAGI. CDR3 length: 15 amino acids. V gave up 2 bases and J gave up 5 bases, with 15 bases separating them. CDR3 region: CASSYGGVVGTEAFF. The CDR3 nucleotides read TGTGCCAGCAGTTACGGAGGGGTGGTTGGGACTGAAGCTTTCTTT.

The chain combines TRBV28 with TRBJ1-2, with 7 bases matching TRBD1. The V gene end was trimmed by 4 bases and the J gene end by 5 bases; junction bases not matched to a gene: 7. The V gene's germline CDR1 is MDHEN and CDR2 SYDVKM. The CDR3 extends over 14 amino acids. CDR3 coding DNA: TGTGCCAGCAGTTCTAGGGGGCTTTCGTATGGCTACACCTTC. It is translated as CASSSRGLSYGYTF.

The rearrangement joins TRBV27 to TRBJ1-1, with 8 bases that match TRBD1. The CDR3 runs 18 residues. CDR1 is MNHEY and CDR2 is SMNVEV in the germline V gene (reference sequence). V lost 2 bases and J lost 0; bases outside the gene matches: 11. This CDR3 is CASSLKPPGGFMNTEAFF. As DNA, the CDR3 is TGTGCCAGCAGTTTAAAACCTCCAGGGGGCTTCATGAACACTGAAGCTTTCTTT.

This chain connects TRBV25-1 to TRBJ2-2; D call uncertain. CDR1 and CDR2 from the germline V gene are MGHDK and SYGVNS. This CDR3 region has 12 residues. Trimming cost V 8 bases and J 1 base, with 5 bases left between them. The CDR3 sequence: CASGWNTGELFF. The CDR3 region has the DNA TGTGCCAGCGGCTGGAACACCGGGGAGCTGTTTTTT.

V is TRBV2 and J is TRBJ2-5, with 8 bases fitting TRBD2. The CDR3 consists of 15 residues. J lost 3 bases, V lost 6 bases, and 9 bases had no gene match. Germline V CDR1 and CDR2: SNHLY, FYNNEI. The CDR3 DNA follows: TGTGCCAGCAGGGGGACTAGACTAACGGAAGAGACCCAGTACTTC. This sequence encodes CASRGTRLTEETQYF. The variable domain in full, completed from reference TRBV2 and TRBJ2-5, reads EPEVTQTPSHQVTQMGQEVILRCVPISNHLYFYWYRQILGQKVEFLVSFYNNEISEKSEIFDDQFSVERPDGSNFTLKIRSTKLEDSAMYFCASRGTRLTEETQYFGPGTRLLVL.

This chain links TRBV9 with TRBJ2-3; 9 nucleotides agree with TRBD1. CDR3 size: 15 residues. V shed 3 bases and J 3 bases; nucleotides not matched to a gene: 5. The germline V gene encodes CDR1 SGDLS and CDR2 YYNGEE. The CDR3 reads CASSGRDRATDTQYF. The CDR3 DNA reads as TGTGCCAGCAGCGGCCGGGACAGGGCTACAGATACGCAGTATTTT.

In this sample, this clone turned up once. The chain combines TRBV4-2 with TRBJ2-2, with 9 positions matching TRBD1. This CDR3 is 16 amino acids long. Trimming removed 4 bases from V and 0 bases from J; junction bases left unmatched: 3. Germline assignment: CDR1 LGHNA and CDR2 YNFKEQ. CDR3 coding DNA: TGTGCCAGCAGCCCCGGGACAGGGACGAACACCGGGGAGCTGTTTTTT. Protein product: CASSPGTGTNTGELFF.

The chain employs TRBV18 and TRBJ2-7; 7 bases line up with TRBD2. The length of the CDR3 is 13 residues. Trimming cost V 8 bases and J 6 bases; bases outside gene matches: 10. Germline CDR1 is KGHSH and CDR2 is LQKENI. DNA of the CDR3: TGTGCCAGCAGCTATACTAGCGACCTCGAGCAGTACTTC. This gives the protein CASSYTSDLEQYF.

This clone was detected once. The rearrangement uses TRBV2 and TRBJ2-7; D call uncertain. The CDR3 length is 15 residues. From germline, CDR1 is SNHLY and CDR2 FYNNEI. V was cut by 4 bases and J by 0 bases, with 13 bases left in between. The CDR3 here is CASSVHDKSSYEQYF. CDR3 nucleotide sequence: TGTGCCAGCAGTGTGCACGATAAGAGCTCCTACGAGCAGTACTTC.

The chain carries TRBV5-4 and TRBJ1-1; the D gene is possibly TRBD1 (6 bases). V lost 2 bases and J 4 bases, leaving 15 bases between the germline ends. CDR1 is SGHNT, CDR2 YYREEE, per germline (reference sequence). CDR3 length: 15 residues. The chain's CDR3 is CASSFTGPFRTEAFF. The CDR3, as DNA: TGTGCCAGCAGCTTTACAGGGCCCTTTCGCACTGAAGCTTTCTTT. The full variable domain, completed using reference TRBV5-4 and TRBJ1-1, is ETGVTQSPTHLIKTRGQQVTLRCSSQSGHNTVSWYQQALGQGPQFIFQYYREEENGRGNFPPRFSGLQFPNYSSELNVNALELDDSALYLCASSFTGPFRTEAFFGQGTRLTVV.

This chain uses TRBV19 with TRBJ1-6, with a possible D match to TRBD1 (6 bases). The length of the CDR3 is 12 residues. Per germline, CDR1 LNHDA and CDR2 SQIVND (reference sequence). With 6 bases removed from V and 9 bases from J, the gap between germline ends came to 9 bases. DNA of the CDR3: TGTGCCAGTAGCCAGGGGAGTTCACCCCTCCACTTT. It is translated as CASSQGSSPLHF.

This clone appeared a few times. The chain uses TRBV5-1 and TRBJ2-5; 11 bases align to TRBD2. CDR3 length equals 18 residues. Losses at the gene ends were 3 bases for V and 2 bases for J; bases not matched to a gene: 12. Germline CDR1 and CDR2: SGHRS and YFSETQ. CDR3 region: CASSSGPLAGGRQETQYF. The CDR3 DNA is TGCGCCAGCAGCTCCGGCCCCTTAGCGGGAGGGAGACAAGAGACCCAGTACTTC.

The CDR3 spells CASRSSGDRVGNTIYF. CDR3 bases: TGTGCCAGCAGGTCTTCGGGCGACAGGGTTGGAAACACCATATATTTT. This sequence joins TRBV7-9 and TRBJ1-3; 7 nucleotides agree with TRBD1. The CDR3 covers 16 residues. Germline V gives CDR1 SEHNR, CDR2 FQNEAQ (reference sequence). With V trimmed by 6 bases and J by 3 bases, 11 bases remained unmatched.

The DNA of the CDR3 is TGTGCCAGCAGCTTTGAGTACTCTGGGGCCAACGTCCTGACTTTC. This codes for CASSFEYSGANVLTF. V is TRBV7-9 and J is TRBJ2-6; D call uncertain. Germline assignment: CDR1 SEHNR and CDR2 FQNEAQ (reference sequence). CDR3 length: 15 residues. The ends were cut back, 3 bases at V and 0 bases at J, with 6 bases in the middle.

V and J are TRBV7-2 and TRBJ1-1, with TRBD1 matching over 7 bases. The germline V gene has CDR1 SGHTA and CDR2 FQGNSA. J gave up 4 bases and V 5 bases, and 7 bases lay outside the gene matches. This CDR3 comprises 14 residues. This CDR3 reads CASSIYRGGTEAFF. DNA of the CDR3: TGTGCCAGCAGCATCTACAGGGGTGGCACTGAAGCTTTCTTT.

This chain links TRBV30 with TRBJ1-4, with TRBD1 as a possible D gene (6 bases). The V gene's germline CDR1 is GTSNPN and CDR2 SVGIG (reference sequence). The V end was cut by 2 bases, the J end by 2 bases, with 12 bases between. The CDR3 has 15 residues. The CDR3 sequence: CAWSPGTTTNEKLFF. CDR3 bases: TGTGCCTGGAGTCCCGGGACAACTACTAATGAAAAACTGTTTTTT.

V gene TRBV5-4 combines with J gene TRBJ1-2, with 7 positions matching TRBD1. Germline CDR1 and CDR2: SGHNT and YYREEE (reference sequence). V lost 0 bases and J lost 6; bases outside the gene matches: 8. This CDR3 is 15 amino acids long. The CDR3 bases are TGTGCCAGCAGCTTGGACTTCAACACAGGGGATGGCTACACCTTC. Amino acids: CASSLDFNTGDGYTF.

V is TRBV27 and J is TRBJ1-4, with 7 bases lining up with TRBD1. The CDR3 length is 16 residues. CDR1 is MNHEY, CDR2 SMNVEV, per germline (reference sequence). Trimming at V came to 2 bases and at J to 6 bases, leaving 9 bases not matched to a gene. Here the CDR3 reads CASSLRRQGKYEKLFF. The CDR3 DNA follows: TGTGCCAGCAGTTTACGGCGACAGGGAAAGTATGAAAAACTGTTTTTT.

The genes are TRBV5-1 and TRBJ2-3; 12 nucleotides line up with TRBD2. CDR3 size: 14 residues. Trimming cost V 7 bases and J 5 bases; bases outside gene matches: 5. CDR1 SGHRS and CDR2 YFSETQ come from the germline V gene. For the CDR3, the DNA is TGCGCCAGCCAGACTAGCGGGAGTGGAGATACGCAGTATTTT. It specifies CASQTSGSGDTQYF.

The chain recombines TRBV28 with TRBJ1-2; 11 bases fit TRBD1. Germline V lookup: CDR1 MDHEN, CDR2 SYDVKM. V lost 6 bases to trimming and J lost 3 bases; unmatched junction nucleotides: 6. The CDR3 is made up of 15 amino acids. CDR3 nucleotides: TGTGCCAGCAGCCCCCGGGACAGGGGGTACTATGGCTACACCTTC. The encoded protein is CASSPRDRGYYGYTF.

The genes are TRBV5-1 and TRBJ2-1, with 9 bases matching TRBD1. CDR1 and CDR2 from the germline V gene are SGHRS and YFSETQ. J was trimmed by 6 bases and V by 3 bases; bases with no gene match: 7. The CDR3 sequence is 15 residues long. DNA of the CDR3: TGCGCCAGCAGCTCCGGGACAGGGTCCCTCAATGAGCAGTTCTTC. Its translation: CASSSGTGSLNEQFF.

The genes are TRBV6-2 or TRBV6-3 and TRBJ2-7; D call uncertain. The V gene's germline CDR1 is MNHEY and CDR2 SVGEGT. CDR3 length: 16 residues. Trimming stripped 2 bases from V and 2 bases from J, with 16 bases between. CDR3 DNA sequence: TGTGCCAGCAGTTACACGAGGAGATCGGTCCCCTACGAGCAGTACTTC. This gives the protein CASSYTRRSVPYEQYF.

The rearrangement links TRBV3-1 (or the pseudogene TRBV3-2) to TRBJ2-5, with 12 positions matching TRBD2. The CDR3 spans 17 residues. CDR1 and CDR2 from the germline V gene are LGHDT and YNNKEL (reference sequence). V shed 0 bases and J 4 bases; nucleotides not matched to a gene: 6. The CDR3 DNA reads TGTGCCAGCAGCCAAGAGACTAGCGGGAGAAGGGGAGAGACCCAGTACTTC. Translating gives CASSQETSGRRGETQYF.